The rows below give T cell receptor beta chains drawn from one sample of a study of T cells after yellow fever vaccination. Each CDR3 protein gets one entry after TCRdb re-called the 5' RACE reads with MiXCR. This sample has over 300,000 distinct CDR3 sequences, with around 6.8% found just once. Sequenced here: PBMCs, sampled around 45 days after the first yellow fever vaccination. These receptors all stem from a man aged 18 to 30 who received the YFV17D yellow fever vaccine. Both conserved end residues are part of each CDR3. The D gene is left open where the match is weak. Rows may omit the clone size; those that give it use once, few, many or a size class.

v_call	clone_size	j_call	d_call	cdr3_aa	cdr3_nt
TRBV20-1	many	TRBJ2-7	TRBD1	CSARPRQGADEQYF	TGCAGTGCTAGACCGCGACAGGGGGCCGACGAGCAGTACTTC
TRBV20-1	few	TRBJ2-1	TRBD2	CSASRLAGENNEQFF	TGCAGTGCTAGCCGACTAGCGGGGGAAAACAATGAGCAGTTCTTC
TRBV11-2	.	TRBJ2-1	TRBD2	CASSPGTSGGPNYNEQFF	TGTGCCAGCAGCCCCGGGACTAGCGGGGGGCCAAACTACAATGAGCAGTTCTTC
TRBV20-1	few	TRBJ2-3	TRBD2	CSARSAGLNTDTQYF	TGCAGTGCTAGGTCAGCGGGATTAAACACAGATACGCAGTATTTT
TRBV29-1	few	TRBJ1-3	.	CSVERWDISGNTIYF	TGCAGCGTGGAGCGGTGGGACATCTCTGGAAACACCATATATTTT
TRBV5-1	few	TRBJ2-1	.	CASSSGTRIYNEQFF	TGCGCCAGCAGCTCCGGGACACGAATTTACAATGAGCAGTTCTTC
TRBV5-1	.	TRBJ1-6	TRBD1	CASSPTGTGSDNSPLHF	TGCGCCAGCAGCCCGACCGGGACAGGGTCGGATAATTCACCCCTCCACTTT
TRBV12-3/TRBV12-4	many	TRBJ1-1	TRBD1	CASSWGTGADTEAFF	TGTGCCAGCAGTTGGGGGACAGGGGCGGACACTGAAGCTTTCTTT
TRBV12-3/TRBV12-4	many	TRBJ2-3	.	CASSPVGMGTDTQYF	TGTGCCAGCAGCCCTGTAGGGATGGGCACAGATACGCAGTATTTT
TRBV5-1	few	TRBJ1-6	.	CASFPGDGSSPLHF	TGCGCCAGCTTCCCCGGGGACGGATCTTCACCCCTCCACTTT
TRBV27	.	TRBJ2-1	TRBD1	CASRGAGGQGPTDEQFF	TGTGCCAGCAGGGGGGCCGGGGGACAGGGGCCTACGGATGAGCAGTTCTTC
TRBV7-6	many	TRBJ2-7	TRBD2	CASSKAGSYEQYF	TGTGCCAGCAGCAAAGCGGGGTCCTACGAGCAGTACTTC
TRBV4-3	.	TRBJ2-2	TRBD1	CASSQVDRDTGELFF	TGCGCCAGCAGCCAAGTCGACAGGGACACCGGGGAGCTGTTTTTT
TRBV2	many	TRBJ1-2	.	CASSLRYGYTF	TGTGCCAGCAGTTTGAGATATGGCTACACCTTC
TRBV7-9	few	TRBJ2-7	.	CASSLPERWYEQYF	TGTGCCAGCAGCTTACCAGAGAGATGGTACGAGCAGTACTTC
TRBV7-2	.	TRBJ2-1	.	CASSSLPAWGNEQFF	TGTGCCAGCAGCTCCCTCCCTGCGTGGGGGAATGAGCAGTTCTTC
TRBV27	.	TRBJ2-1	.	CASSRVYEQFF	TGTGCCAGCAGTCGAGTGTATGAGCAGTTCTTC
TRBV7-3	few	TRBJ1-6	.	CASSSEGGFSPLHF	TGTGCCAGCAGCTCCGAGGGAGGGTTTTCACCCCTCCACTTT
TRBV19	few	TRBJ2-1	TRBD2	CASSIGTSGGNEQFF	TGTGCCAGTAGTATAGGGACTAGCGGGGGGAATGAGCAGTTCTTC
TRBV10-3	many	TRBJ2-3	.	CAISAGDTQYF	TGTGCCATCAGTGCGGGGGATACGCAGTATTTT
TRBV7-9	many	TRBJ1-2	.	CASSLPGLYGYTF	TGTGCCAGCAGCTTACCAGGTCTTTATGGCTACACCTTC
TRBV19	few	TRBJ1-5	.	CASSWTDYSNQPQHF	TGTGCCAGTAGTTGGACGGACTATAGCAATCAGCCCCAGCATTTT
TRBV11-3	few	TRBJ2-7	TRBD1	CASSSTGTGFSEQYF	TGTGCCAGCAGCTCGACCGGGACAGGTTTCTCCGAGCAGTACTTC
TRBV20-1	few	TRBJ2-5	TRBD2	CSAPGLAGGLETQYF	TGCAGTGCCCCGGGACTAGCGGGGGGGCTTGAGACCCAGTACTTC
TRBV4-1	.	TRBJ2-7	TRBD2	CASSQASGGELEQYF	TGCGCCAGCAGCCAAGCTAGCGGGGGGGAGCTCGAGCAGTACTTC
TRBV7-8	.	TRBJ1-5	.	CASSNQGQPQHF	TGTGCCAGCAGCAACCAGGGGCAGCCCCAGCATTTT
TRBV5-1	.	TRBJ2-3	TRBD1	CASSRDRGSDTQYF	TGCGCCAGCAGTCGGGACAGGGGTTCAGATACGCAGTATTTT
TRBV7-9	.	TRBJ2-5	.	CASSLIQGSSEETQYF	TGTGCCAGCAGCTTAATTCAGGGGTCTTCTGAAGAGACCCAGTACTTC